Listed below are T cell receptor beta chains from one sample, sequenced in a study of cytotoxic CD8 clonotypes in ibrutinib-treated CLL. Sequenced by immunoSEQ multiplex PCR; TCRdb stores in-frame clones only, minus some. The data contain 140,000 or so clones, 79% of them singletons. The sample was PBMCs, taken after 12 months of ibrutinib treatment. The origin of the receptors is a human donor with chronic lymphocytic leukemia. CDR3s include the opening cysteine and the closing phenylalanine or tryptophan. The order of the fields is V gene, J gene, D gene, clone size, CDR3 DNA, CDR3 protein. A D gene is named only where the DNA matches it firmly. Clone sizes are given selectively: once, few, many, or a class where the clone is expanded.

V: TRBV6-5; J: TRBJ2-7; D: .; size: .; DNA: TGTGCCAGCAGTTCCGACAGCTACGAGCAGTACTTC; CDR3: CASSSDSYEQYF
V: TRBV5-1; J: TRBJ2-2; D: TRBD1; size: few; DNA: TGCGCCAGCAGCTTATCCGGGACAGGACACACCGGGGAGCTGTTTTTT; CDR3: CASSLSGTGHTGELFF
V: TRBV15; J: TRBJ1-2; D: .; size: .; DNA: TGTGCCACCAGCAGAGATCGAGCTGGCTACACCTTC; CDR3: CATSRDRAGYTF
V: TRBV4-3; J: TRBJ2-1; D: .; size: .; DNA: TGCGCCAGCAGCCGAAATCCCTCGGGGAATTCCTACAATGAGCAGTTCTTC; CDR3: CASSRNPSGNSYNEQFF
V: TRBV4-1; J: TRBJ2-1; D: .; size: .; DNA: TGCGCCAGCAGCCAAGTAGTGAGAGTAAAGTCCTCCTACAATGAGCAGTTCTTC; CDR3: CASSQVVRVKSSYNEQFF
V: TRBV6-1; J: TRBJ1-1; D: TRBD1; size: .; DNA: TGTGCCATCAGTGAGCCCTGGGACAGGGGATCTGAAGCTTTCTTT; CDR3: CAISEPWDRGSEAFF
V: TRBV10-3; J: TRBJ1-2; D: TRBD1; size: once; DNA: TGTGCCATCAGTGAGGGGGACAGGGACGGCTACACCTTC; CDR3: CAISEGDRDGYTF
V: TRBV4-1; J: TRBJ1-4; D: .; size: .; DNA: TGCGCCAGCAGCCAAGATCGGGTGGGAGCTCTTGCGGAAAAACTGTTTTTT; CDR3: CASSQDRVGALAEKLFF
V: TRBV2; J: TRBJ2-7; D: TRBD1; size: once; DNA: TGTGCCAGCAGTGCCGGACAGGTGACCTACGAGCAGTACTTC; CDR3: CASSAGQVTYEQYF
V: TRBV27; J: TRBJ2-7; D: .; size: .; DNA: TGTGCCAGCAGTTTTCGCAGGGGAGGAAGTTACGAGCAGTACTTC; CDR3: CASSFRRGGSYEQYF
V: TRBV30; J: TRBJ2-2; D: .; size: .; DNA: TGTGCCTGGAGTTGGGGGTCGACCGGGGAGCTGTTTTTT; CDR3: CAWSWGSTGELFF
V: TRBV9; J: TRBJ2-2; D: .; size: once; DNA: TGTGCCAGCAGCGCGTCGGGCACCGGGGAGCTGTTTTTT; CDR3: CASSASGTGELFF
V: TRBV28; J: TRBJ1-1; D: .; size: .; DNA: TGTGCCAGCAGTTTCCCCGAGAGAACTGAAGCTTTCTTT; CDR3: CASSFPERTEAFF
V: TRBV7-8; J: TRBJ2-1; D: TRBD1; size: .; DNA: TGTGCCAGCAGCTTAGCAAGGGACAGGGGATTTAATGAGCAGTTCTTC; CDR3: CASSLARDRGFNEQFF
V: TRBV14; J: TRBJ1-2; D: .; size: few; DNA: TGTGCCAGCAGCCAAGATGTAGATATTGAACCGCCAGAGGCCTACACCTTC; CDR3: CASSQDVDIEPPEAYTF
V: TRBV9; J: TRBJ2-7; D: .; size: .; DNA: TGTGCCAGCAGCTTCGGCGGGACACTCTCCTACGAGCAGTACTTC; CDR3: CASSFGGTLSYEQYF